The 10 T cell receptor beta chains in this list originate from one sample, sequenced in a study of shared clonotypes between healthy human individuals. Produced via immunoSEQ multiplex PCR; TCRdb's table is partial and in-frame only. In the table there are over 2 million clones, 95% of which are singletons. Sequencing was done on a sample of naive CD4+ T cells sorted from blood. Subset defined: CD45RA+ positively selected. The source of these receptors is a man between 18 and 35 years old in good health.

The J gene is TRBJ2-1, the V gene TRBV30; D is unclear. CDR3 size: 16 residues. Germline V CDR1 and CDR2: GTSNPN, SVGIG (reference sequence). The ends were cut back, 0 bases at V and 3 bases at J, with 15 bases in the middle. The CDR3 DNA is TGTGCCTGGAGTGTAACCCAGACATCCCTCTACAATGAGCAGTTCTTC. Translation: CAWSVTQTSLYNEQFF.

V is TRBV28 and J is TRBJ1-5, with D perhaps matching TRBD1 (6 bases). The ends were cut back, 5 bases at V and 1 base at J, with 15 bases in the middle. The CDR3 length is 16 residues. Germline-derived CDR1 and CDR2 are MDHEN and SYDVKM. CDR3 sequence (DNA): TGTGCCAGCAGTCCTGGGTGGCAGGGGAGCAATCAGCCCCAGCATTTT. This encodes CASSPGWQGSNQPQHF.

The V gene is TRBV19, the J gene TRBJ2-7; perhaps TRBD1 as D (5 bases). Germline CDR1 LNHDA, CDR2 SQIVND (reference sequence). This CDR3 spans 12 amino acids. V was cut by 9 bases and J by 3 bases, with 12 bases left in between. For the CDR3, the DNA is TGTGCCAGCGTCGACAGCTTCTACGAGCAGTACTTC. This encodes CASVDSFYEQYF. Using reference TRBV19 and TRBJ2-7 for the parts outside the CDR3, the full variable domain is DGGITQSPKYLFRKEGQNVTLSCEQNLNHDAMYWYRQDPGQGLRLIYYSQIVNDFQKGDIAEGYSVSREKKESFPLTVTSAQKNPTAFYLCASVDSFYEQYFGPGTRLTVT.

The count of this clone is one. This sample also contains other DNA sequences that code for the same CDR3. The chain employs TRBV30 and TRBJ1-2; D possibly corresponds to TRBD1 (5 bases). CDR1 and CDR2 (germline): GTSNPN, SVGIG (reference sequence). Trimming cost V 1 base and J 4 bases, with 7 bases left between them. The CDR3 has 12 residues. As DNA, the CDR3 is TGTGCCTGGAGTGGGGGGGGCTATGGCTACACCTTC. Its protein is CAWSGGGYGYTF.

The CDR3, as DNA: TGTGCCACCAGGGGGGCTTTTGCGTACAATGAGCAGTTCTTC. Protein sequence: CATRGAFAYNEQFF. The rearrangement links TRBV25-1 to TRBJ2-1; tentative D call: TRBD1 (7 bases). Germline-derived CDR1 and CDR2 are MGHDK and SYGVNS. V was shortened by 10 bases and J by 4 bases, with 17 bases between the two germline ends. The CDR3 extends over 14 amino acids.

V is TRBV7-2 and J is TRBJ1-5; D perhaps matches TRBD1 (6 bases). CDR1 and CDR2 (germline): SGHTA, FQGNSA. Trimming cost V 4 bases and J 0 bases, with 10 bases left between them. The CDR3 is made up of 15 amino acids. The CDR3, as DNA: TGTGCCAGCAGCTGGAACAGGGATAGCAATCAGCCCCAGCATTTT. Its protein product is CASSWNRDSNQPQHF.

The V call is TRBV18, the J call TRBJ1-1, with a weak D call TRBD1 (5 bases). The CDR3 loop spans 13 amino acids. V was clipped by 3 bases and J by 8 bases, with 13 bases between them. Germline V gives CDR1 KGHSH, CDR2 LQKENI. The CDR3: CASSPSGEPEAFF. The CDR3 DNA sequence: TGTGCCAGCTCACCCTCGGGGGAACCCGAAGCTTTCTTT.

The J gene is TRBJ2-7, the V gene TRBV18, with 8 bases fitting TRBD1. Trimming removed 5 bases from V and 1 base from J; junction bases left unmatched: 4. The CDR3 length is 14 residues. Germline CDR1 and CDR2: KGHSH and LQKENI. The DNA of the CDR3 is TGTGCCAGCTCAGCGGACAGGGTTTCCTACGAGCAGTACTTC. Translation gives CASSADRVSYEQYF.

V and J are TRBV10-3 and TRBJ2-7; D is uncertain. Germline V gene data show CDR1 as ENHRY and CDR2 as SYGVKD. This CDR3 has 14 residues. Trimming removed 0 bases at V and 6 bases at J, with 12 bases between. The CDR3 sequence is CAISESRNPLEQYF. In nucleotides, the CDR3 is TGTGCCATCAGTGAGTCGCGGAATCCCCTCGAGCAGTACTTC.

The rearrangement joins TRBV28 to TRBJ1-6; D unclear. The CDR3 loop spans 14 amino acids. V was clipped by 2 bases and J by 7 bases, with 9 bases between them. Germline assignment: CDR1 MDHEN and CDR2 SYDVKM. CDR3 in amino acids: CASSLEIPNSPLHF. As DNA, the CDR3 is TGTGCCAGCAGTTTAGAGATACCAAATTCACCCCTCCACTTT.